This T cell receptor beta chain appears in the sequencing data of a study of CD8+ T cells in alopecia areata. The V gene's germline CDR1 is SQVTM and CDR2 ANQGSEA. The CDR3 extends over 13 amino acids. V shed 4 bases and J shed 4 bases, with 13 bases lying between them. Treatment reported: oral pan-JAK inhibitor, 5-10 mg twice daily. RNA was isolated and reverse transcribed to cDNA, the sequencing template. The table came from immunoSEQ multiplex PCR; TCRdb's copy has only in-frame clones and leaves some out. Seen here are 85,000 to 95,000 clones, more than 65% observed once, and the top ten hold around 16%.

The specimen was CD8+ T cells sorted from blood, collected at week 44, from a patient treated with tofacitinib. The V gene is TRBV29-1, the J gene TRBJ1-2, with no clear D. This clonotype originated in a human donor with alopecia areata. CDR3: CSVVGDHIYGYTF. As DNA, the CDR3 is TGCAGCGTTGTCGGGGATCATATCTATGGCTACACCTTC.